The T cell receptor beta chain under discussion was sequenced for a study of blood T cell repertoires in COVID-19. Study context: Samples taken during acute and convalescent COVID-19 were collected in the United States, Italy and Spain. The cDNA or gDNA used as material had been derived from T cells, B-cell-depleted T cells, or PBMCs.

Germline CDR1 is KGHDR and CDR2 is SFDVKD. There are 14 residues in the CDR3. Trimming took 7 bases from V and 3 from J, leaving 14 bases between them. Only in-frame clones appear in the TCRdb table, and some are missing; sequencing was by immunoSEQ multiplex PCR. The table includes 200,000 or so clones, 75% to 90% detected once. The sample taken for sequencing was peripheral blood. V is TRBV24-1 and J is TRBJ1-2; TRBD1 might be the D (5 bases). The TCR comes from a man aged 65-85 years with active or convalescent COVID-19. CDR3: CATSETDRYYGYTF. In nucleotides, the CDR3 is TGTGCCACCAGCGAGACCGACAGATACTATGGCTACACCTTC.